What follows are 8 T cell receptor beta chains derived from one specimen sequenced in a study of CD8 T cells in Susac syndrome. Reverse transcription of 0.5 to 1 ug RNA was performed with random hexamers. A single record per CDR3 protein comes from TCRdb applying MiXCR to the immunoSEQ multiplex PCR reads. The sample has roughly 200,000 distinct CDR3 sequences, about 94% seen once. The specimen was CD4+ T cells from PBMCs. The receptors originated from a human donor in good health.

The rearrangement links TRBV20-1 to TRBJ1-1, with 8 nucleotides matching TRBD1. This CDR3 comprises 13 residues. Per the germline V gene, CDR1 is DFQATT and CDR2 is SNEGSKA (reference sequence). Trimming at V came to 5 bases and at J to 4 bases, leaving 6 bases not matched to a gene. The CDR3 reads CSASGGAGTEAFF. Here the CDR3 DNA reads TGCAGTGCTTCAGGGGGCGCGGGCACTGAAGCTTTCTTT.

The chain recombines TRBV3-1 with TRBJ1-2; a weak D match, TRBD1 (5 bases). Germline CDR1 reads LGHDT; CDR2 reads YNNKEL (reference sequence). This CDR3 contains 12 residues. Trimming shortened V by 4 bases and J by 7 bases, and 10 bases separated the two germline ends. The CDR3 bases are TGTGCCAGCAGCCCTGGAAGGGGTGGCTACACCTTC. Protein product: CASSPGRGGYTF.

In DNA form, the CDR3 reads TGCAGTGCTGAGACCGAGCCTGGAAACACCATATATTTT. As protein: CSAETEPGNTIYF. The chain links TRBV20-1 to TRBJ1-3; D unresolved. This CDR3 spans 13 amino acids. The ends were cut back, 5 bases at V and 2 bases at J, with 10 bases in the middle. Germline lookup yields CDR1 DFQATT and CDR2 SNEGSKA (reference sequence).

V usage is TRBV19 and J usage is TRBJ2-7, with TRBD2 matching over 14 bases. V trimming: 9 bases; J trimming: 2 bases; junction bases outside the gene matches: 3. CDR1 and CDR2 (germline): LNHDA, SQIVND (reference sequence). The CDR3 is 14 residues long. The CDR3 reads CARTSGRVPYEQYF. The CDR3 DNA sequence: TGTGCCAGGACTAGCGGGAGGGTACCCTACGAGCAGTACTTC.

A single count supports this clonotype. The rearrangement joins TRBV24-1 to TRBJ2-3, with TRBD2 matching 13 bases. The CDR3 has 16 amino acids. Germline trimming cut 2 bases from V and 4 bases from J; bases unmatched to any gene: 2. Germline V lookup: CDR1 KGHDR, CDR2 SFDVKD. The chain's CDR3 is CATSDWTSGSSDTQYF. For the CDR3, the DNA is TGTGCCACCAGTGATTGGACTAGCGGGAGTTCAGATACGCAGTATTTT.

The V gene is TRBV7-8, the J gene TRBJ1-1; D is ambiguous. The germline V gene has CDR1 SGHVS and CDR2 FQNEAQ. Trimming took 3 bases from V and 2 from J, leaving 4 bases between them. The CDR3 is made up of 12 amino acids. Here the CDR3 DNA reads TGTGCCAGCAGCTTTCCCAACACTGAAGCTTTCTTT. As protein: CASSFPNTEAFF.

This rearrangement joins TRBV25-1 to TRBJ2-5; D gene unclear. The germline gives CDR1 MGHDK, CDR2 SYGVNS. The V end was cut by 3 bases, the J end by 5 bases, with 7 bases between. The CDR3 length is 12 residues. CDR3: CASSDLGETQYF. CDR3 bases: TGTGCCAGCAGTGATCTAGGGGAGACCCAGTACTTC.

The gene calls are TRBV30 and TRBJ2-1; D unclear. V lost 8 bases and J lost 0, with 11 bases in between. There are 13 residues in the CDR3. Germline V lookup: CDR1 GTSNPN, CDR2 SVGIG (reference sequence). CDR3 bases: TGTGCCCAAGACAAGAGCTCCTACAATGAGCAGTTCTTC. Translated: CAQDKSSYNEQFF. The entire variable domain, with the rest obtained from reference TRBV30 and TRBJ2-1, is as follows: SQTIHQWPATLVQPVGSPLSLECTVEGTSNPNLYWYRQAAGRGLQLLFYSVGIGQISSEVPQNLSASRPQDRQFILSSKKLLLSDSGFYLCAQDKSSYNEQFFGPGTRLTVL.